The clone carrying this T cell receptor (beta chain) was detected only a few times. Its specificity is unknown. This entry belongs to a study of spatial heterogeneity in lung cancer. Whole-study context: Sequenced follow-up PBMC samples came a median of approximately 2 years after resection, where available.

TCR cDNA molecules each carried a unique molecular identifier. TCRdb independently ran MiXCR on the 5' RACE reads; one entry per CDR3 protein. Among about 120,000 distinct CDR3 sequences listed, more than 9% were seen once. Indicated time point: blood at routine non-recurrence follow-up after resection. Whole RNA, which was extracted from tumor, nontumor lung tissue or frozen PBMC, was sequenced without any cell sorting. Whole-study results and caveats: Circulating ubiquitous expanded tumor TCRs were observed more frequently at resection than at follow-up.

This clonotype was sampled from a male donor with early-stage non-small cell lung cancer. Sample: PBMCs, taken at follow-up.

The CDR3 is CASSRRTSEADTQYF. CDR3 nucleotide sequence: TGCGCCAGCAGCCGTAGGACTAGCGAAGCAGATACGCAGTATTTT. This sequence joins TRBV4-1 and TRBJ2-3; TRBD2 matches 9 bases. The ends lost 4 bases at V and 4 bases at J; junction bases unmatched: 6. The CDR3 loop spans 15 amino acids. Looked up from germline, CDR1 is MGHRA and CDR2 is YSYEKL.